This T cell receptor beta chain comes out of a study of OX40 agonist ivuxolimab in advanced cancers. Background on the study: The study enrolled dose-escalation patients with hepatocellular carcinoma, melanoma, renal cell or head and neck cancer. General study findings and limits: Partly responding patients at 0.1-3.0 mg/kg showed some of the smallest clonal expansion. Certain nonresponders additionally had low normalized T-cell clonal expansion.

On this clone itself: Its antigen remains unidentified.

The repertoire was sequenced with immunoSEQ multiplex PCR; TCRdb's copy has only in-frame clones and lacks some. There are tens of thousands of clones in the sample; 70% to 90% occur only once, and 0.35% lies in the top ten. The germline V gene has CDR1 ENHRY and CDR2 SYGVKD. The CDR3 spans 14 residues. The trim removed 5 bases at V and 2 bases at J, leaving 5 bases unmatched. The rearrangement uses TRBV10-3 and TRBJ1-1; 7 bases are shared with TRBD1. Source: CD4+ or CD8+ T cells sorted from blood, taken in a trial of the OX40 agonist ivuxolimab. The TCR was taken from an adult with an advanced solid tumor such as melanoma, head and neck, liver or kidney cancer. The CDR3 loop reads CAISLTGVNTEAFF. Here the CDR3 DNA reads TGTGCCATCAGTTTAACAGGGGTTAACACTGAAGCTTTCTTT.